The 23 T cell receptor beta chains given below trace back to one sample, sequenced in a study of identical twins. From the 5' RACE reads, TCRdb called clonotypes with MiXCR, one entry per CDR3 protein. The sample lists fewer than 500,000 distinct CDR3 sequences, approximately 24% occurring once. The same sample was also used in a study of T cells expressing NK-cell markers.

The sample consisted of CD4+ T cells sorted from blood. Receptor source: a woman younger than 35 in good health.

In the case of this clonotype: Sequence at one end of the junction differs from germline and may be a read error. This chain uses TRBV7-9 with TRBJ1-2; D not certain. This CDR3 region has 12 residues. Germline CDR1 reads SEHNR; CDR2 reads FQNEAQ (reference sequence). The CDR3 here is CASGFAHYGYTF. CDR3 bases: TGTGCCAGCGGCTTTGCACACTATGGCTACACCTTC.

Only a few counts were recorded for this clonotype. The chain carries TRBV25-1 and TRBJ2-7, with a possible D match to TRBD1 (5 bases). This CDR3 spans 14 amino acids. The germline CDR1 and CDR2 sequences are MGHDK and SYGVNS. With 4 bases removed from V and 5 bases from J, the gap between germline ends came to 15 bases. CDR3 nucleotide sequence: TGTGCCAGCAGTGTATCAGGGTATATCGACGAGCAGTACTTC. Amino acid sequence: CASSVSGYIDEQYF.

This chain links TRBV20-1 with TRBJ1-2; D gene unclear. The CDR3 covers 15 residues. Trimming stripped 0 bases from V and 2 bases from J, with 13 bases between. CDR1 and CDR2 (germline): DFQATT, SNEGSKA (reference sequence). The CDR3 loop is CSARDLTSENYGYTF. CDR3 nucleotides: TGCAGTGCTAGAGATTTAACGAGTGAAAACTATGGCTACACCTTC.

The chain joins TRBV5-1 to TRBJ2-1, with 9 bases that match TRBD2. J gave up 7 bases and V 0 bases, and 14 bases lay outside the gene matches. Germline loops: CDR1 SGHRS, CDR2 YFSETQ. The CDR3 contains 18 residues. The CDR3 is CASSLVISPSGNANEQFF. DNA of the CDR3: TGCGCCAGCAGCTTGGTAATCTCTCCTAGCGGGAATGCAAATGAGCAGTTCTTC.

The chain links TRBV6-1 to TRBJ2-3; 12 bases are a match to TRBD2. Germline V gene data show CDR1 as MNHNS and CDR2 as SASEGT. Trimming cost V 2 bases and J 5 bases; bases outside gene matches: 2. The CDR3 contains 15 residues. The CDR3 nucleotides read TGTGCCAGCAGTGAACTAGCGGGGGGGCTAGATACGCAGTATTTT. Translating gives CASSELAGGLDTQYF.

The V and J genes are TRBV15 and TRBJ1-2; 7 bases line up with TRBD1. Germline CDR1 reads LNHNV; CDR2 reads YYDKDF (reference sequence). The CDR3 is 13 amino acids. J was trimmed by 6 bases and V by 3 bases; bases with no gene match: 4. CDR3 loop: CATSRGQSHGYTF. CDR3 coding DNA: TGTGCCACCAGCAGGGGACAGTCCCATGGCTACACCTTC.

This chain joins TRBV5-1 and TRBJ2-1, with D maybe TRBD2 (6 bases). The CDR3 contains 17 residues. V shed 4 bases and J shed 4 bases, with 21 bases lying between them. CDR1 is SGHRS and CDR2 is YFSETQ in the germline V gene. The DNA for the CDR3 is TGCGCCAGCAGCCCCAGGAGGGTCGGCCGTTTATACAATGAGCAGTTCTTC. Protein sequence: CASSPRRVGRLYNEQFF.

The chain employs TRBV29-1 and TRBJ1-4; D perhaps matches TRBD1 (6 bases). Germline V gives CDR1 SQVTM, CDR2 ANQGSEA. Trimming left V 6 bases short and J 8 bases short, with 10 bases between. This CDR3 comprises 11 residues. CDR3 protein: CSVGATEKLFF. The CDR3 DNA is TGCAGCGTGGGGGCGACCGAAAAACTGTTTTTT.

In its sample, this clonotype was seen a few times. The chain carries TRBV7-9 and TRBJ2-1; 10 positions agree with TRBD2. With V trimmed by 4 bases and J by 7 bases, 13 bases remained unmatched. The CDR3 totals 17 residues. From germline, CDR1 is SEHNR and CDR2 FQNEAQ (reference sequence). The CDR3 DNA reads TGTGCCAGCAGCTCGGTCGGATCAGCGGGGGGGCGGAATGAGCAGTTCTTC. This codes for CASSSVGSAGGRNEQFF.

This chain links TRBV12-3 or TRBV12-4 with TRBJ1-1; no definite D call. V was clipped by 0 bases and J by 1 base, with 12 bases between them. The CDR3 is 16 amino acids. CDR3 sequence (DNA): TGTGCCAGCAGTTTAGCGCGAGGGATTGGGAACACTGAAGCTTTCTTT. This sequence encodes CASSLARGIGNTEAFF.

This clonotype was seen more than once but under ten times. The chain has TRBV14 and TRBJ2-5, with D possibly being TRBD2 (5 bases). CDR3 length: 15 residues. Trimming stripped 1 base from V and 5 bases from J, with 14 bases between. Per the germline V gene, CDR1 is SGHDN and CDR2 is FVKESK. The CDR3 DNA sequence: TGTGCCAGCAGCCAAGGGATCGGGGAGAGTGAGACCCAGTACTTC. It translates to CASSQGIGESETQYF.

The chain has TRBV28 and TRBJ2-1; possible D gene TRBD2, 7 bases. Looked up from germline, CDR1 is MDHEN and CDR2 is SYDVKM. The CDR3 has 16 residues. The V gene lost 8 bases and the J gene lost 0 bases, with 17 bases spanning the gap. Here the CDR3 DNA reads TGTGCCAGCCGAAACACCGCGGGGGCCTCCTACAATGAGCAGTTCTTC. Protein product: CASRNTAGASYNEQFF.

This sequence joins TRBV12-3 or TRBV12-4 and TRBJ1-2; TRBD1 aligns across 10 bases. Trimming at V came to 5 bases and at J to 8 bases, leaving 8 bases not matched to a gene. The CDR3 has 14 amino acids. The CDR3 sequence is CASSPTGGAWGYTF. The CDR3 DNA is TGTGCCAGCAGTCCGACAGGGGGCGCATGGGGCTACACCTTC.

V usage is TRBV6-1 and J usage is TRBJ2-2; 9 bases fit TRBD1. The germline V gene has CDR1 MNHNS and CDR2 SASEGT. The CDR3 sequence is 14 residues long. Trimming cost V 7 bases and J 5 bases; bases outside gene matches: 5. CDR3 sequence: CASKGTGWTGELFF. Here the CDR3 DNA reads TGTGCCAGCAAGGGGACAGGGTGGACCGGGGAGCTGTTTTTT.

This clonotype has a handful of counts. This CDR3 reads CASSLGVLGTEAFF. The CDR3 nucleotides read TGCGCCAGCAGCCTAGGGGTGCTTGGCACTGAAGCTTTCTTT. The rearrangement joins TRBV5-1 to TRBJ1-1; TRBD1 is a possible D gene (5 bases). CDR1 and CDR2 (germline): SGHRS, YFSETQ. This CDR3 spans 14 amino acids. Trimming left V 4 bases short and J 4 bases short, with 14 bases between.

The chain combines TRBV12-3 or TRBV12-4 with TRBJ2-2; no reliable D call. Trimming shortened V by 6 bases and J by 7 bases, and 9 bases separated the two germline ends. The CDR3 runs to 12 residues. CDR3 protein: CASRPSYGELFF. For the CDR3, the DNA is TGTGCCAGCAGGCCGAGTTACGGGGAGCTGTTTTTT.

Written as DNA, the CDR3 is TGCAGTGCTAGTGGGCAGGGTTTTAATTCACCCCTCCACTTT. Translating it yields CSASGQGFNSPLHF. V and J are TRBV20-1 and TRBJ1-6; D possibly corresponds to TRBD1 (5 bases). Per the germline V gene, CDR1 is DFQATT and CDR2 is SNEGSKA (reference sequence). This CDR3 contains 14 residues. V was pared by 3 bases and J by 6 bases, with 12 bases between.

This clonotype has just a few counts. This chain links TRBV20-1 with TRBJ2-1, with unresolved D. V lost 0 bases and J 4 bases, leaving 28 bases between the germline ends. Per the germline V gene, CDR1 is DFQATT and CDR2 is SNEGSKA (reference sequence). The CDR3 contains 20 residues. This CDR3 is CSARDQLSQTLGSAYNEQFF. The CDR3 DNA follows: TGCAGTGCTAGAGATCAGCTATCCCAAACCTTGGGTTCCGCTTACAATGAGCAGTTCTTC.

The chain couples TRBV7-2 to TRBJ2-3; D might be TRBD2 (6 bases). This CDR3 region has 13 residues. In germline, CDR1 is SGHTA, CDR2 FQGNSA. Trimming shortened V by 5 bases and J by 9 bases, and 15 bases separated the two germline ends. CDR3 region: CASSPLGRWTQYF. The CDR3 bases are TGTGCCAGCAGCCCCCTAGGGAGGTGGACGCAGTATTTT.

In this sample, this clonotype turned up a few times. The chain carries TRBV5-1 and TRBJ1-4, with no clear D. The CDR3 spans 15 residues. V gave up 2 bases and J gave up 0 bases, with 8 bases separating them. From germline, CDR1 is SGHRS and CDR2 YFSETQ. The CDR3 DNA sequence: TGCGCCAGCAGCTTAGGGCGTGCAACTAATGAAAAACTGTTTTTT. Residues: CASSLGRATNEKLFF.

The chain links TRBV15 to TRBJ2-1; D possibly matches TRBD1 or TRBD2 (5 bases each). Between the trimmed V and J ends, which lost 3 bases and 2 bases, there was a span of 8 bases. The CDR3 runs 14 residues. From germline, CDR1 is LNHNV and CDR2 YYDKDF (reference sequence). The CDR3, as DNA: TGTGCCACCAGCAGCGGGGCCGCCTACAATGAGCAGTTCTTC. Its translation is CATSSGAAYNEQFF.

The sample holds one count of this clonotype. The V and J genes are TRBV12-3 or TRBV12-4 and TRBJ2-6, with 8 positions matching TRBD1. The CDR3 extends over 16 amino acids. Trimming cost V 8 bases and J 4 bases; bases outside gene matches: 10. CDR3: CASPGQGAEGANVLTF. The DNA for the CDR3 is TGTGCCAGCCCGGGTCAGGGGGCAGAAGGGGCCAACGTCCTGACTTTC.

The sample holds a few counts of this clonotype. The chain has TRBV11-2 and TRBJ2-2, with D uncertain. The CDR3 covers 15 residues. Germline V gives CDR1 SGHAT, CDR2 FQNNGV. Trimming removed 4 bases from V and 8 bases from J, with 17 bases in between. The DNA for the CDR3 is TGTGCCAGCAGCTCCAGATGGGCGAACGTGGGGGAGCTGTTTTTT. The encoded protein is CASSSRWANVGELFF. The complete variable domain, with remaining parts taken from reference TRBV11-2 and TRBJ2-2, reads EAGVAQSPRYKIIEKRQSVAFWCNPISGHATLYWYQQILGQGPKLLIQFQNNGVVDDSQLPKDRFSAERLKGVDSTLKIQPAKLEDSAVYLCASSSRWANVGELFFGEGSRLTVL.